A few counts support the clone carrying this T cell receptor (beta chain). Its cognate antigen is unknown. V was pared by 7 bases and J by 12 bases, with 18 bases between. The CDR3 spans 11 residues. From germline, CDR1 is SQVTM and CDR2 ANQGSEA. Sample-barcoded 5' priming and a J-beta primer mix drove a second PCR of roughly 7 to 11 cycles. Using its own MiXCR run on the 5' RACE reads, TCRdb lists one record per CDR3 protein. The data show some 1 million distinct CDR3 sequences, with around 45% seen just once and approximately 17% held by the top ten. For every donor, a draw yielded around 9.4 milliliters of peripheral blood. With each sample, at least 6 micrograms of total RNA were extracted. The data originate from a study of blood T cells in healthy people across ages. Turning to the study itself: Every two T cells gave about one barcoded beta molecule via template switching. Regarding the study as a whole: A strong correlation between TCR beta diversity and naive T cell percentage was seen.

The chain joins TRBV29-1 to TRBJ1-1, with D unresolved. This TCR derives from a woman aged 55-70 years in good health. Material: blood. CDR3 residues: CSARRQGGPFF. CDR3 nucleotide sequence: TGCAGCGCCCGCCGACAAGGAGGGCCTTTCTTT.